This entry lists 8 T cell receptor beta chains sequenced from one sample in a study of control samples from healthy donors and cancer patients. TCRdb's copy holds only in-frame clones and misses some; the assay was immunoSEQ multiplex PCR. The data show about 51,000 clones, with approximately 89% seen just once and roughly 1.5% held by the top ten. The sample consisted of PBMCs. The receptors come from a man between 40 and 49 years old with colorectal cancer.

The chain is built from TRBV12-5 and TRBJ2-1, with a tentative D call TRBD2 (6 bases). CDR1 is LGHNT, CDR2 FRNRAP, per germline. The V gene lost 6 bases and the J gene lost 1 base, with 7 bases spanning the gap. The CDR3 has 13 amino acids. The CDR3 region has the DNA TGTGCTAGTGGGCGGGGTTCCTACAATGAGCAGTTCTTC. Translating gives CASGRGSYNEQFF.

The chain employs TRBV3-1 (or the pseudogene TRBV3-2) and TRBJ2-5; the match to TRBD1 covers 10 bases. Germline V lookup: CDR1 LGHDT, CDR2 YNNKEL (reference sequence). CDR3 length: 14 residues. Unmatched junction bases numbered 6, after V lost 5 bases and J lost 6 bases. The CDR3, as DNA: TGTGCCAGCAGCGGGGGACAGGGGCCACAGACCCAGTACTTC. Amino acids: CASSGGQGPQTQYF.

The chain combines TRBV11-3 with TRBJ2-5; the D is unclear. CDR1 and CDR2 (germline): SGHNT, YENEEA. V lost 0 bases and J 6 bases, leaving 5 bases between the germline ends. The CDR3 loop spans 12 amino acids. The CDR3 DNA reads TGTGCCAGCAGCTTAGATGTTAAGACCCAGTACTTC. Its translation is CASSLDVKTQYF.

The genes are TRBV19 and TRBJ1-2, with D hard to call. Germline-derived CDR1 and CDR2 are LNHDA and SQIVND (reference sequence). The CDR3 has 13 amino acids. V dropped 2 bases and J dropped 2 bases, with 6 bases sitting between them. CDR3 DNA: TGTGCCAGTAGTATAAAGATAAACTATGGCTACACCTTC. It translates to CASSIKINYGYTF.

This clone was detected once. The rearrangement links TRBV2 to TRBJ2-5; TRBD2 matches 7 bases. The length of the CDR3 is 14 residues. Trimming removed 5 bases from V and 2 bases from J; junction bases left unmatched: 5. The germline gives CDR1 SNHLY, CDR2 FYNNEI. Written as DNA, the CDR3 is TGTGCCAGCAGTCTGCAGCGGGGACAAGAGACCCAGTACTTC. It specifies CASSLQRGQETQYF.

The V gene is TRBV6-2 or TRBV6-3, the J gene TRBJ2-1; D perhaps matches TRBD1 (5 bases). V shed 0 bases and J shed 4 bases, with 7 bases lying between them. This CDR3 has 14 residues. Germline CDR1 reads MNHEY; CDR2 reads SVGEGT. CDR3 sequence: CASSYSSGYNEQFF. In DNA form, the CDR3 reads TGTGCCAGCAGTTACTCTTCAGGGTACAATGAGCAGTTCTTC.

The J gene is TRBJ2-1, the V gene TRBV12-3 or TRBV12-4; D is possibly TRBD1 or TRBD2 (5 bases each). This CDR3 is 13 amino acids long. V lost 4 bases, J lost 5 bases, and 9 bases lay in between. In nucleotides, the CDR3 is TGTGCCAGCAGTTACGGGGCCCACAATGAGCAGTTCTTC. Its protein product is CASSYGAHNEQFF.

The chain uses TRBV19 and TRBJ2-1; tentatively, D is TRBD2 (7 bases). Trimming shortened V by 6 bases and J by 0 bases, and 30 bases separated the two germline ends. Germline V gives CDR1 LNHDA, CDR2 SQIVND (reference sequence). The CDR3 totals 21 residues. The CDR3 DNA follows: TGTGCCAGTAGCTCGGCGGGGGCTAGCGGTTTTTTGGGTTTCTCCTACAATGAGCAGTTCTTC. Translated: CASSSAGASGFLGFSYNEQFF.